This T cell receptor beta chain was profiled in a study of Ad26.COV2.S vaccination and SARS-CoV-2 variants. In the study overall: By the intramuscular route, Ad26.COV2.S was given once, or twice 56 days apart.

The assay was immunoSEQ multiplex PCR, and TCRdb's table has in-frame clones only and misses some. The table has under 500,000 clones, 92% seen once. Study-wide findings and caveats: Spike-specific TCR breadth was greater after Ad26.COV2.S than placebo. Recipients of either vaccine or placebo displayed similar breadth of non-spike TCRs.

This CDR3 contains 16 residues. V was clipped by 2 bases and J by 0 bases, with 14 bases between them. CDR1 and CDR2 (germline): SGHKS, YYEKEE (reference sequence). Treatment: 15 to 20 received Ad26.COV2.S at low or high dose, single or two shots; 5 received placebo; per-sample allocation not given. On day 63 after the first injection, vaccine and placebo recipients gave samples. In regard to this clone: The antigen is not known.

The starting material was peripheral blood, obtained in a trial of Ad26.COV2.S vaccine versus placebo. The TCR comes from a person aged 18-65 years who received the Ad26.COV2.S COVID-19 vaccine or a placebo. V gene TRBV5-5 combines with J gene TRBJ1-2, with D possibly matching TRBD1 (6 bases). CDR3 loop: CASSLLGQQTNYGYTF. Written as DNA, the CDR3 is TGTGCCAGCAGCTTACTTGGACAGCAAACTAACTATGGCTACACCTTC. Using reference TRBV5-5 and TRBJ1-2 for the parts outside the CDR3, the full variable domain is DAGVTQSPTHLIKTRGQQVTLRCSPISGHKSVSWYQQVLGQGPQFIFQYYEKEERGRGNFPDRFSARQFPNYSSELNVNALLLGDSALYLCASSLLGQQTNYGYTFGSGTRLTVV.